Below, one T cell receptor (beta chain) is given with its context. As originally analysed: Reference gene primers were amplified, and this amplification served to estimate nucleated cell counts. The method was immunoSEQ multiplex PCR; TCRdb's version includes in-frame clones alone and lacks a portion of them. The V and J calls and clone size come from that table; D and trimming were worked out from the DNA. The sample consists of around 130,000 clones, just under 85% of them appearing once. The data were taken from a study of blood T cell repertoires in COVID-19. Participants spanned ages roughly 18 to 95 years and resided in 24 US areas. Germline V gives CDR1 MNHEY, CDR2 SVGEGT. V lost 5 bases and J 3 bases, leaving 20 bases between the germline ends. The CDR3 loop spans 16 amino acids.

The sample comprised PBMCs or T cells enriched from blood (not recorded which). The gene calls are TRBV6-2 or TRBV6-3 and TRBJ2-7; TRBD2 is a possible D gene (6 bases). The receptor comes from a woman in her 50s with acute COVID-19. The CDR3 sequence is CASSTSPGRGNYEQYF. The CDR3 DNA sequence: TGTGCCAGCAGTACCAGCCCAGGGCGGGGAAACTACGAGCAGTACTTC.